The 29 T cell receptor beta chains below all came from one sample that was sequenced in a study of human T cells and chemical hapten exposure (dated by TCRdb to the early 2020s). Libraries were prepared through RACE. The sequencer was a NextSeq 500. TCRdb itself trimmed the public reads at Q25 with fastp, ran MiXCR and retained productive beta chains. Entries that share a CDR3 protein sequence are merged under the most common genes and DNA. The sample contains roughly 180,000 distinct CDR3 sequences, around 13% of them found a single time. The ten largest clones take up less than 2% of the sample. The meaning of the sample's time point label: patch test 1, 2 weeks after DPC sensitization. What the treatment or condition label conveys for this sample: therapeutic diphenylcyclopropenone sensitization with weekly scalp DPC. The sequencing here drew on whole blood, taken in connection with sensitization to the hapten diphenylcyclopropenone (DPC). These receptors came from a woman aged 25 to 39 with alopecia areata. Some clones in this sample may be carry-over from other donors' samples.

The rearrangement links TRBV6-4 to TRBJ2-5; D uncertain. V was trimmed by 4 bases and J by 3 bases, leaving 12 bases between them. Germline-derived CDR1 and CDR2 are MRHNA and SNTAGT. This CDR3 has 14 residues. CDR3 sequence reads: CASSGWNEKETQYF. As DNA, the CDR3 is TGTGCCAGCAGTGGCTGGAACGAGAAAGAGACCCAGTACTTC.

The chain recombines TRBV18 with TRBJ2-7; TRBD2 might be the D (6 bases). This CDR3 contains 13 residues. The germline CDR1 and CDR2 sequences are KGHSH and LQKENI. V lost 5 bases, J lost 5 bases, and 13 bases lay in between. CDR3 sequence: CASSITGGDEQYF. For the CDR3, the DNA is TGTGCCAGCTCAATAACCGGAGGGGACGAGCAGTACTTC.

The genes are TRBV2 and TRBJ2-6; D is perhaps TRBD2 (5 bases). This CDR3 spans 16 amino acids. The ends were cut back, 8 bases at V and 0 bases at J, with 14 bases in the middle. Germline V lookup: CDR1 SNHLY, CDR2 FYNNEI. The CDR3 region is CASSGNIFSGANVLTF. CDR3 bases: TGTGCCAGCTCGGGGAACATTTTCTCTGGGGCCAACGTCCTGACTTTC.

This clonotype was seen a few times. The V call is TRBV24-1, the J call TRBJ2-3; possible D gene TRBD1, 5 bases. The germline V gene encodes CDR1 KGHDR and CDR2 SFDVKD. The V end lost 9 bases, the J end lost 6 bases, and 18 bases lay between the germline ends. This CDR3 has 14 amino acids. The CDR3 loop is CATPTGQGKDTQYF. DNA for the CDR3: TGTGCCACCCCTACCGGGCAGGGTAAGGATACGCAGTATTTT.

This clonotype was found a few times. The chain employs TRBV28 and TRBJ1-5, with D uncertain. Germline assignment: CDR1 MDHEN and CDR2 SYDVKM. Trimming removed 4 bases at V and 14 bases at J, with 12 bases between. This CDR3 spans 11 amino acids. DNA of the CDR3: TGTGCCAGCAGTTCCCCCCCAGCGGAGCATTTT. Protein: CASSSPPAEHF. Drawing the rest from reference TRBV28 and TRBJ1-5, the complete variable domain is DVKVTQSSRYLVKRTGEKVFLECVQDMDHENMFWYRQDPGLGLRLIYFSYDVKMKEKGDIPEGYSVSREKKERFSLILESASTNQTSMYLCASSSPPAEHFGDGTRLSIL.

The CDR3 DNA reads as TGTGCCAGCAGCTTATCCGGGACTAGCGGGATACAGTACTTC. Protein product: CASSLSGTSGIQYF. This sequence joins TRBV2 and TRBJ2-5; 13 bases fit TRBD2. The trim removed 6 bases at V and 11 bases at J, leaving 9 bases unmatched. Germline values: CDR1 SNHLY, CDR2 FYNNEI. The CDR3 extends over 14 amino acids.

The chain employs TRBV6-5 and TRBJ2-3; maybe TRBD2 (9 bases). CDR3 length equals 16 residues. Germline assignment: CDR1 MNHEY and CDR2 SVGAGI. V was trimmed by 5 bases and J by 5 bases, leaving 20 bases between them. This chain's CDR3 is CASSRLAGTGGDTQYF. CDR3 DNA: TGTGCCAGCAGTAGGCTAGCGGGGACAGGAGGAGATACGCAGTATTTT.

At least ten counts were recorded for this clonotype. The V gene is TRBV6-6, the J gene TRBJ2-3; 10 positions agree with TRBD2. The trim removed 8 bases at V and 2 bases at J, leaving 10 bases unmatched. This CDR3 spans 16 amino acids. The germline CDR1 and CDR2 sequences are MNHNY and SVGAGI (reference sequence). CDR3 region: CASLGLAGEFTDTQYF. The CDR3 DNA sequence: TGTGCCAGCTTGGGCCTAGCGGGGGAGTTCACAGATACGCAGTATTTT.

This clonotype was detected a few times. J is TRBJ2-7 and V is TRBV2; D unresolved. The V gene's germline CDR1 is SNHLY and CDR2 FYNNEI. V lost 5 bases, J lost 0 bases, and 11 bases lay in between. The CDR3 consists of 14 residues. The CDR3 here is CASSRTVSSYEQYF. CDR3 nucleotides: TGTGCCAGCAGTCGGACGGTGAGCTCCTACGAGCAGTACTTC.

This clonotype has a count of ten or more. This chain links TRBV12-3 or TRBV12-4 with TRBJ1-4; 9 bases are shared with TRBD1. V shed 6 bases and J 8 bases; nucleotides not matched to a gene: 10. This CDR3 has 15 residues. CDR3 bases: TGTGCCAGCAGCCCATTGGGGACAGGGCAGGAAAAACTGTTTTTT. Its protein product is CASSPLGTGQEKLFF.

This clonotype was counted only a few times. V gene TRBV11-2 combines with J gene TRBJ2-3, with unresolved D. The germline CDR1 and CDR2 sequences are SGHAT and FQNNGV. CDR3 size: 16 residues. V gave up 1 base and J gave up 2 bases, with 13 bases separating them. CDR3 DNA: TGTGCCAGCAGCTTAGTGGCCTATGTGAACACAGATACGCAGTATTTT. Its translation: CASSLVAYVNTDTQYF.

The rearrangement uses TRBV5-1 and TRBJ1-1; no clear D. The CDR3 covers 16 residues. The germline CDR1 and CDR2 sequences are SGHRS and YFSETQ. Trimming shortened V by 4 bases and J by 0 bases, and 16 bases separated the two germline ends. As DNA, the CDR3 is TGCGCCAGCAGCATGGAACGACCGACAATGAACACTGAAGCTTTCTTT. It specifies CASSMERPTMNTEAFF.

This CDR3 reads CASSPQRGAQETQYF. The CDR3 region has the DNA TGTGCCAGTAGTCCTCAGCGGGGGGCACAAGAGACCCAGTACTTC. The chain has TRBV19 and TRBJ2-5, with 9 bases lining up with TRBD2. The CDR3 covers 15 residues. V gave up 5 bases and J gave up 2 bases; unmatched junction bases: 6. Germline lookup yields CDR1 LNHDA and CDR2 SQIVND (reference sequence).

To note about this clonotype: This could be a read error, since a much larger clone is one nucleotide away. This sequence joins TRBV6-2 or TRBV6-3 and TRBJ2-1; 11 nucleotides match TRBD2. This CDR3 contains 14 residues. Germline V gene lookup returns CDR1 MNHEY and CDR2 SVGEGT. The CDR3 coding sequence is TGTGCCAGCAGTCCTAGCGGGAGGATCAATGAGCAGCTCTTC. Protein product: CASSPSGRINEQLF.

V and J are TRBV5-4 and TRBJ2-5; the D gene is possibly TRBD2 (5 bases). V lost 5 bases, J lost 2 bases, and 13 bases lay in between. CDR1 is SGHNT and CDR2 is YYREEE in the germline V gene (reference sequence). The CDR3 is made up of 14 amino acids. Here the CDR3 DNA reads TGTGCCAGCAGGGCAGGACTGCGACAAGAGACCCAGTACTTC. Protein: CASRAGLRQETQYF. Based on the CDR3 plus reference TRBV5-4 and TRBJ2-5, the full variable domain is ETGVTQSPTHLIKTRGQQVTLRCSSQSGHNTVSWYQQALGQGPQFIFQYYREEENGRGNFPPRFSGLQFPNYSSELNVNALELDDSALYLCASRAGLRQETQYFGPGTRLLVL.

V is TRBV6-5 and J is TRBJ2-7, with D maybe TRBD1 (6 bases). V dropped 0 bases and J dropped 2 bases, with 14 bases sitting between them. Germline CDR1 reads MNHEY; CDR2 reads SVGAGI. The CDR3 is 16 residues long. This CDR3 reads CASSYSGQGSPYEQYF. Here the CDR3 DNA reads TGTGCCAGCAGTTACTCTGGGCAGGGGAGTCCCTACGAGCAGTACTTC.

The sample holds many counts of this clonotype. The chain combines TRBV7-2 with TRBJ1-1, with unresolved D. The V and J ends lost 8 bases and 4 bases respectively, with 20 bases between them. The length of the CDR3 is 15 residues. Germline assignment: CDR1 SGHTA and CDR2 FQGNSA. The CDR3: CASSVWQGPGTEAFF. The CDR3 coding sequence is TGTGCCAGCTCCGTATGGCAAGGGCCGGGCACTGAAGCTTTCTTT.

This clonotype was counted a few times. This chain uses TRBV20-1 with TRBJ2-3; TRBD2 agrees at 11 bases. Germline values: CDR1 DFQATT, CDR2 SNEGSKA (reference sequence). This CDR3 contains 15 residues. V trimming: 3 bases; J trimming: 4 bases; junction bases outside the gene matches: 6. CDR3 nucleotides: TGCAGTGCTAGCTTGGATAGCGGGAGGGCAGATACGCAGTATTTT. Its protein is CSASLDSGRADTQYF.

This clonotype appeared many times. The chain couples TRBV6-5 to TRBJ2-7, with TRBD1 matching 9 bases. The V gene end was trimmed by 6 bases and the J gene end by 4 bases; junction bases not matched to a gene: 1. There are 12 residues in the CDR3. Germline V gene lookup returns CDR1 MNHEY and CDR2 SVGAGI. The CDR3 spells CASRGTGYEQYF. DNA for the CDR3: TGTGCCAGCAGAGGGACAGGGTACGAGCAGTACTTC.

This clonotype occurred a few times. The V call is TRBV20-1, the J call TRBJ1-5; D is uncertain. Trimming stripped 2 bases from V and 0 bases from J, with 8 bases between. The CDR3 is 14 residues long. Germline loops: CDR1 DFQATT, CDR2 SNEGSKA (reference sequence). For the CDR3, the DNA is TGCAGTGCTAGACCCGCCTATAGCAATCAGCCCCAGCATTTT. It translates to CSARPAYSNQPQHF.

The chain combines TRBV28 with TRBJ2-1; 11 bases line up with TRBD2. The CDR3 contains 16 residues. Germline V gives CDR1 MDHEN, CDR2 SYDVKM. The junction had 11 bases not matched to a gene; V was cut back by 6 bases and J by 7 bases. CDR3 DNA: TGTGCCAGCAGCCTCGTTACTAGCGGGAGTAGAAATGAGCAGTTCTTC. It codes for CASSLVTSGSRNEQFF.

This clonotype was picked up many times. The genes are TRBV6-5 and TRBJ1-6, with D possibly matching TRBD1 (6 bases). CDR3 length: 15 residues. Looked up from germline, CDR1 is MNHEY and CDR2 is SVGAGI. V was clipped by 5 bases and J by 7 bases, with 15 bases between them. The CDR3: CASSPRGDPNSPLHF. As DNA, the CDR3 is TGTGCCAGCAGTCCAAGGGGGGACCCAAATTCACCCCTCCACTTT.

There are many counts of this clonotype. The V and J genes are TRBV29-1 and TRBJ2-2; no clear D gene. The V end lost 2 bases, the J end lost 6 bases, and 4 bases lay between the germline ends. Germline CDR1 is SQVTM and CDR2 is ANQGSEA. The CDR3 is 11 amino acids. DNA for the CDR3: TGCAGCGTTGAATGGGCCGGGGAGCTGTTTTTT. It is translated as CSVEWAGELFF.

The V and J genes are TRBV2 and TRBJ1-5; 8 bases are shared with TRBD1. J lost 6 bases, V lost 6 bases, and 4 bases had no gene match. Germline V gene data show CDR1 as SNHLY and CDR2 as FYNNEI. The CDR3 has 13 amino acids. The CDR3 is CASRPQGAQPQHF. Written as DNA, the CDR3 is TGTGCCAGCAGGCCTCAGGGGGCTCAGCCCCAGCATTTT.

This clonotype was observed a handful of times. The V and J genes are TRBV15 and TRBJ1-5; D gene ambiguous. Trimming pared 1 base from V and 4 bases from J, leaving 2 bases between. Germline lookup yields CDR1 LNHNV and CDR2 YYDKDF (reference sequence). The CDR3 consists of 12 residues. CDR3 in amino acids: CATSRGNQPQHF. In DNA, the CDR3 is TGTGCCACCAGCAGAGGAAATCAGCCCCAGCATTTT. The whole variable domain, filled in from reference TRBV15 and TRBJ1-5, reads DAMVIQNPRYQVTQFGKPVTLSCSQTLNHNVMYWYQQKSSQAPKLLFHYYDKDFNNEADTPDNFQSRRPNTSFCFLDIRSPGLGDTAMYLCATSRGNQPQHFGDGTRLSIL.

V usage is TRBV14 and J usage is TRBJ2-5; TRBD2 aligns across 7 bases. The V gene end was trimmed by 3 bases and the J gene end by 2 bases; junction bases not matched to a gene: 6. The germline gives CDR1 SGHDN, CDR2 FVKESK. This CDR3 spans 15 amino acids. The CDR3 DNA reads TGTGCCAGCAGCCAGCAAGGGAGGGCACAAGAGACCCAGTACTTC. Translation gives CASSQQGRAQETQYF. The full variable domain, with the rest looked up from reference TRBV14 and TRBJ2-5, is EAGVTQFPSHSVIEKGQTVTLRCDPISGHDNLYWYRRVMGKEIKFLLHFVKESKQDESGMPNNRFLAERTGGTYSTLKVQPAELEDSGVYFCASSQQGRAQETQYFGPGTRLLVL.

This CDR3 reads CASSYDTGGTYEQYF. DNA for the CDR3: TGTGCCAGCAGCTACGACACGGGAGGCACCTACGAGCAGTACTTC. This sequence joins TRBV7-9 and TRBJ2-7, with 7 nucleotides matching TRBD2. CDR3 length: 15 residues. The V segment lost 4 bases and the J segment 2 bases; nucleotides outside the gene matches: 8. Per the germline V gene, CDR1 is SEHNR and CDR2 is FQNEAQ (reference sequence). Full variable domain (rest looked up from reference TRBV7-9 and TRBJ2-7): DTGVSQNPRHKITKRGQNVTFRCDPISEHNRLYWYRQTLGQGPEFLTYFQNEAQLEKSRLLSDRFSAERPKGSFSTLEIQRTEQGDSAMYLCASSYDTGGTYEQYFGPGTRLTVT.

This clonotype was seen a handful of times. The V and J genes are TRBV7-6 and TRBJ2-3; 7 nucleotides align to TRBD2. Losses at the gene ends were 5 bases for V and 2 bases for J; bases not matched to a gene: 10. Germline V gives CDR1 SGHVS, CDR2 FNYEAQ. CDR3 length: 16 amino acids. Here the CDR3 reads CASSPFAGGDTDTQYF. The CDR3 DNA reads TGTGCCAGCAGCCCCTTTGCTGGGGGGGACACAGATACGCAGTATTTT.

The chain couples TRBV2 to TRBJ2-5; the match to TRBD1 covers 8 bases. The CDR3 contains 14 residues. V lost 6 bases to trimming and J lost 5 bases; unmatched junction nucleotides: 8. Germline CDR1 and CDR2: SNHLY and FYNNEI. The CDR3 protein is CASRGDRGIETQYF. In DNA, the CDR3 is TGTGCCAGCAGGGGCGACAGGGGTATTGAGACCCAGTACTTC.